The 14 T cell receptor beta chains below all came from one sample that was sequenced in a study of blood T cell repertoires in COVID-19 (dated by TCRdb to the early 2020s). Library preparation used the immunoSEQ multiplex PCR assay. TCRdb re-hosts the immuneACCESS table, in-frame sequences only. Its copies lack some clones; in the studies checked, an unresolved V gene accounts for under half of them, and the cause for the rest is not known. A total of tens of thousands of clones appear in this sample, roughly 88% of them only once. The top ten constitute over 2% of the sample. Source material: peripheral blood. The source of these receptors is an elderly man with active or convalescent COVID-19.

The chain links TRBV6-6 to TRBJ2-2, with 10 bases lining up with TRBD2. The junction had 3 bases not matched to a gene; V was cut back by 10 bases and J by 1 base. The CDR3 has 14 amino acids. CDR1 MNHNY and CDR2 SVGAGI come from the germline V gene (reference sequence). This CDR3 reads CATRTSGNTGELFF. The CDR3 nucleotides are TGTGCCACCCGGACTAGCGGGAACACCGGGGAGCTGTTTTTT.

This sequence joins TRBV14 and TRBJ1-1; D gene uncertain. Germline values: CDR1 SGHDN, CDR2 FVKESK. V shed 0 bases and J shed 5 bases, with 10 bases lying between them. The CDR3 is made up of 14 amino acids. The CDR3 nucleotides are TGTGCCAGCAGCCAAGATCACGGGATAACTGAAGCTTTCTTT. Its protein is CASSQDHGITEAFF.

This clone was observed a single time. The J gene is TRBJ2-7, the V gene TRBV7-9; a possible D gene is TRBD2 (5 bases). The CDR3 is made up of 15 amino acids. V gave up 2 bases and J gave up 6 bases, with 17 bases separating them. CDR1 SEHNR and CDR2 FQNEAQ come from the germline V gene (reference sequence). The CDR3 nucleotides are TGTGCCAGCAGCTTATTGAGGGTGGGGTTGCGCGAGCAGTACTTC. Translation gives CASSLLRVGLREQYF.

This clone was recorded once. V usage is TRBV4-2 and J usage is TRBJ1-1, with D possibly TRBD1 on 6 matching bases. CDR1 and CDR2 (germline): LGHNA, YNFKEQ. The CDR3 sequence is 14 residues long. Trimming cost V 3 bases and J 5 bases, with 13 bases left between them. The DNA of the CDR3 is TGTGCCAGCAGCCAGGAGGGGGGGGGAACTGAAGCTTTCTTT. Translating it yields CASSQEGGGTEAFF.

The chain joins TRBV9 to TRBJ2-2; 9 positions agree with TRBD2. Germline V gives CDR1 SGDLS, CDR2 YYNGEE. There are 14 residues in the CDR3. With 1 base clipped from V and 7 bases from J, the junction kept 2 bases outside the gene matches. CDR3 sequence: CASSVPAGGGELFF. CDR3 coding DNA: TGTGCCAGCAGCGTACCAGCGGGAGGCGGGGAGCTGTTTTTT.

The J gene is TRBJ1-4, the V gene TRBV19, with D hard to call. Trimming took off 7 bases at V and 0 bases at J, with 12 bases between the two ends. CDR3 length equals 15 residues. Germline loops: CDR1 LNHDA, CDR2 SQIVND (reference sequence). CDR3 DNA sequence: TGTGCCAGTAACCCAACAGATGCAACTAATGAAAAACTGTTTTTT. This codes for CASNPTDATNEKLFF.

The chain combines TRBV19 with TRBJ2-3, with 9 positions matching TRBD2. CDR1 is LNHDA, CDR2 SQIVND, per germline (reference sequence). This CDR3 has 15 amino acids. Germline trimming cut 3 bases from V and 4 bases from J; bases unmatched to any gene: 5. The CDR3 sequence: CASSIAAGGPDTQYF. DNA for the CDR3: TGTGCCAGTAGTATTGCAGCGGGAGGCCCAGATACGCAGTATTTT.

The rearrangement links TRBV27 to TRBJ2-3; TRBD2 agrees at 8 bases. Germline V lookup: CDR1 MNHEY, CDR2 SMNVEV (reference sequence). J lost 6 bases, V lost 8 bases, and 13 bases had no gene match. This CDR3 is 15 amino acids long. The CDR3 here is CASGFPGGRIDTQYF. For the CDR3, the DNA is TGTGCCAGCGGGTTCCCGGGGGGGCGAATTGATACGCAGTATTTT.

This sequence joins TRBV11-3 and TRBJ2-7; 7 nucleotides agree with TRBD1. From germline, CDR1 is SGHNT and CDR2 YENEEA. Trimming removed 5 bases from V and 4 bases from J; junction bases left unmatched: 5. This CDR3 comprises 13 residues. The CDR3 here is CASSARDRYEQYF. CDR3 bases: TGTGCCAGCAGCGCTCGGGACAGATACGAGCAGTACTTC.

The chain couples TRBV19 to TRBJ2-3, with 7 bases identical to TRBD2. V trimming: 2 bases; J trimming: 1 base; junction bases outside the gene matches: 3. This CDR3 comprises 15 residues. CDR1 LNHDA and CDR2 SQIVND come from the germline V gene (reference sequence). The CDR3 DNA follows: TGTGCCAGTAGTATACGGGCGGGGGGCACAGATACGCAGTATTTT. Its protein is CASSIRAGGTDTQYF.

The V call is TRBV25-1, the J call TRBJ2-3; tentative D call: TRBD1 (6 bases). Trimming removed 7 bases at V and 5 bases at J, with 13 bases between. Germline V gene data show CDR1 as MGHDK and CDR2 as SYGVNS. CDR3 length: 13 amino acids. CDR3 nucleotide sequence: TGTGCCAGCATGTGGGGGCTTCGAGATACGCAGTATTTT. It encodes CASMWGLRDTQYF.

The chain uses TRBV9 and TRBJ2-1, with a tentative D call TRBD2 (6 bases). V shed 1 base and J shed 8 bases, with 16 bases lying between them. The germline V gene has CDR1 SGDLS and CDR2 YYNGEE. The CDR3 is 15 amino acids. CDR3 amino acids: CASSVLAGGMHEQFF. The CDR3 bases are TGTGCCAGCAGCGTACTGGCCGGAGGGATGCATGAGCAGTTCTTC.

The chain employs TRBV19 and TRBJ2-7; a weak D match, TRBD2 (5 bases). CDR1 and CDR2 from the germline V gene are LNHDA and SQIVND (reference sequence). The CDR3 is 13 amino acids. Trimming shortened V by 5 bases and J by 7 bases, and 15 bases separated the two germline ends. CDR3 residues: CASSPGLGGEQYF. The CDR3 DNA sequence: TGTGCCAGTAGTCCTGGGCTAGGAGGTGAGCAGTACTTC.

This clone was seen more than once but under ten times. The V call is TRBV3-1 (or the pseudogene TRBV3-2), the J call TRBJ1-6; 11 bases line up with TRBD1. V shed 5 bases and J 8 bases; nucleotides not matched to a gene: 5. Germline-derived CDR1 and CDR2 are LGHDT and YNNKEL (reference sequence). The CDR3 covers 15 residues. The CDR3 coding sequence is TGTGCCAGCAGCGGACAGGGGGCGATTCATTCACCCCTCCACTTT. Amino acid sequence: CASSGQGAIHSPLHF.